Listed below are T cell receptor beta chains from one sample, sequenced in a study of control samples from healthy donors and cancer patients. Assay used: immunoSEQ multiplex PCR; TCRdb lists only in-frame clones, some missing. Here the sample spans 20,000 to 25,000 clones, 65% to 90% being singletons. The sample taken for sequencing was PBMCs. The receptors were sampled from a man aged 55 to 69 with head and neck cancer. CDR3s include the opening cysteine and the closing phenylalanine or tryptophan. Each record gives: D gene, V gene, J gene, clone size, CDR3 DNA, CDR3 protein. D genes are given only for firm matches. Size tells how often a clone was seen (once, few, many) or the class of an expanded clone, and some rows leave it out.

d_gene: TRBD2
v_gene: TRBV27
j_gene: TRBJ2-5
abundance: once
CDR3nt: TGTGCCAGCAGTTTAACAGCGGGAGATGGGGAGACCCAGTACTTC
CDR3aa: CASSLTAGDGETQYF

d_gene: NA
v_gene: TRBV28
j_gene: TRBJ1-1
abundance: NA
CDR3nt: TGTGGATACCTTATGAACACTGAAGCTTTCTTT
CDR3aa: CGYLMNTEAFF

d_gene: NA
v_gene: TRBV5-6
j_gene: TRBJ2-7
abundance: NA
CDR3nt: TGTGCCAGCAGTGCTGAGCGGGAGCAGTACTTC
CDR3aa: CASSAEREQYF

d_gene: TRBD1
v_gene: TRBV28
j_gene: TRBJ1-5
abundance: NA
CDR3nt: TGTGCCAGCAGTCGGGAAGGGGGCCTCTCTCAGTCCCAGCATTTT
CDR3aa: CASSREGGLSQSQHF

d_gene: NA
v_gene: TRBV7-2
j_gene: TRBJ2-7
abundance: few
CDR3nt: TGTGCCAGCAGCTCCGGTCGGGGTGGAGGGGGCTACGAGCAGTACTTC
CDR3aa: CASSSGRGGGGYEQYF

d_gene: NA
v_gene: TRBV20-1
j_gene: TRBJ2-1
abundance: NA
CDR3nt: TGCAGTGCTAGTGGCTGGACCTCGATCTACAATGAGCAGTTCTTC
CDR3aa: CSASGWTSIYNEQFF

d_gene: NA
v_gene: TRBV29-1
j_gene: TRBJ2-7
abundance: NA
CDR3nt: TGCAGCGTTGTAGAAAGACCAGAGGCCTACTACGAGCAGTACTTC
CDR3aa: CSVVERPEAYYEQYF

d_gene: TRBD2
v_gene: TRBV6-4
j_gene: TRBJ2-3
abundance: NA
CDR3nt: TGTGCCAGCAGTGACATCAGCGGGAGGGCCGCTACGCAGTATTTT
CDR3aa: CASSDISGRAATQYF

d_gene: NA
v_gene: TRBV30
j_gene: TRBJ1-2
abundance: NA
CDR3nt: TGTGCCTGGAGTTATTCCGGTGGCTACACCTTC
CDR3aa: CAWSYSGGYTF

d_gene: NA
v_gene: TRBV4-3
j_gene: TRBJ1-1
abundance: NA
CDR3nt: TGCGCCAGCAGCCAAGTTAAAAGGGGGACTGAAGCTTTCTTT
CDR3aa: CASSQVKRGTEAFF

d_gene: TRBD2
v_gene: TRBV6-6
j_gene: TRBJ2-5
abundance: NA
CDR3nt: TGTGCCAGCAGTTACTCTGCGGGGGGGCGGGAGACCCAGTACTTC
CDR3aa: CASSYSAGGRETQYF

d_gene: NA
v_gene: TRBV3-1/TRBV3-2
j_gene: TRBJ1-1
abundance: NA
CDR3nt: TGTGCCAGCAGCCAGATGCCCGGTAATGAAGCTTTCTTT
CDR3aa: CASSQMPGNEAFF